This T cell receptor (beta chain) was captured in a study of CD8+ T cells in alopecia areata. In the study overall: The protocol delivered tofacitinib for 6 to 18 months, then withdrew it for 6 months.

Germline CDR1 and CDR2: SEHNR and FQNEAQ (reference sequence). The CDR3 loop spans 16 amino acids. Between the trimmed V and J ends, which lost 8 bases and 0 bases, there was a span of 16 bases. RNA was extracted and reverse transcribed into cDNA as the sequencing template. TCRdb's table, derived via immunoSEQ multiplex PCR, lists solely in-frame clones and lacks some. The sample lists about 150,000 clones, 45% to 55% occurring once. The TCR sequence derives from a human donor with alopecia areata. The V gene is TRBV7-9, the J gene TRBJ1-4; D not certain. The sequenced sample was CD8+ T cells sorted from blood, obtained at week 0. CDR3 coding DNA: TGTGCCAGCTCCGTACGTCGAGTTTCAACTAATGAAAAACTGTTTTTT. This sequence encodes CASSVRRVSTNEKLFF.